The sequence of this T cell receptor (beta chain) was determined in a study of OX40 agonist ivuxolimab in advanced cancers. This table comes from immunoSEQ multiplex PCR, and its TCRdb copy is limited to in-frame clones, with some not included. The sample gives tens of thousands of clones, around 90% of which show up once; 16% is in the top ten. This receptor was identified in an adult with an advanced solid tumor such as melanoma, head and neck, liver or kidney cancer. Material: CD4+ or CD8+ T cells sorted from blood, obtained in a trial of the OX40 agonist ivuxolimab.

The CDR3 sequence is CASSELPNVYF. The CDR3 nucleotides are TGCGCCAGCAGCGAGCTACCAAACGTATATTTT. The V and J genes are TRBV10-2 and TRBJ1-3; no reliable D call. The CDR3 covers 11 residues. Per the germline V gene, CDR1 is WSHSY and CDR2 is SAAADI. Trimming removed 6 bases at V and 14 bases at J, with 14 bases between.